This passage covers 17 T cell receptor beta chains from one sample sequenced in a study of T cell responses to AZD1222 COVID-19 vaccine (dated by TCRdb to the early 2020s). The sample's time point label, decoded: about 28 days (+/-7) after the second vaccine dose. Preparation of the library involved the immunoSEQ multiplex PCR assay. TCRdb took over this immuneACCESS table, retaining in-frame rearrangements with V and J assigned. Such tables are incomplete; in checked studies, under half of the missing clones stem from an unresolved V gene, and the remainder is unexplained. Here the sample has some 130,000 clones; approximately 91% occur a single time. The ten largest clonotypes hold around 0.99% of the sample. Sequences were derived from peripheral blood, sampled 28 days after the second AZD1222 dose. The receptors were sampled from an adult who received the AZD1222 COVID-19 vaccine.

V is TRBV5-1 and J is TRBJ1-1; perhaps TRBD1 as D (6 bases). The CDR3 runs 15 residues. Germline V lookup: CDR1 SGHRS, CDR2 YFSETQ. Trimming removed 0 bases from V and 5 bases from J, with 14 bases in between. The CDR3, as DNA: TGCGCCAGCAGCTTGGTAGGGGACACGGGGACTGAAGCTTTCTTT. Its protein is CASSLVGDTGTEAFF.

The V gene is TRBV7-9, the J gene TRBJ2-1; 10 nucleotides match TRBD2. Germline V gene data show CDR1 as SEHNR and CDR2 as FQNEAQ (reference sequence). This CDR3 is 18 amino acids long. V gave up 1 base and J gave up 5 bases; unmatched junction bases: 11. CDR3 in DNA: TGTGCCAGCAGCTTAGGCGTATCTAGCGGGAGAGCAGACAATGAGCAGTTCTTC. As protein: CASSLGVSSGRADNEQFF.

The chain has TRBV24-1 and TRBJ2-7; D uncertain. The CDR3 length is 14 residues. Deletions cut 4 bases from V and 5 bases from J, with 14 bases between. The V gene's germline CDR1 is KGHDR and CDR2 SFDVKD. This chain's CDR3 is CATSDPNAGDEQYF. In nucleotides, the CDR3 is TGTGCCACCAGTGACCCCAACGCCGGTGACGAGCAGTACTTC.

The chain recombines TRBV21-1 with TRBJ2-3; the table's D call, TRBD2, has no DNA check behind it. TRBV21-1 is classified as a pseudogene. The length of the CDR3 is 17 residues. CDR3: CASSKRAGGKDSDTQYF. CDR3 DNA: TGTGCCAGCAGCAAAAGAGCGGGAGGGAAGGATTCGGATACGCAGTATTTT.

The gene calls are TRBV5-1 and TRBJ2-1; 7 nucleotides agree with TRBD2. V gave up 0 bases and J gave up 7 bases; unmatched junction bases: 10. Germline values: CDR1 SGHRS, CDR2 YFSETQ. This CDR3 is built from 16 residues. This chain's CDR3 is CASSLAGTKILNEQFF. CDR3 nucleotide sequence: TGCGCCAGCAGCTTGGCCGGGACTAAGATTCTTAATGAGCAGTTCTTC.

A single count supports this clone. The V gene is TRBV5-4, the J gene TRBJ2-2, with 11 bases aligning to TRBD2. CDR3 length equals 15 residues. V shed 1 base, J shed 6 bases, and the junction held 2 bases outside the gene matches. CDR1 and CDR2 (germline): SGHNT, YYREEE (reference sequence). CDR3 region: CASSLSSGRSGELFF. Here the CDR3 DNA reads TGTGCCAGCAGCTTGTCTAGCGGGAGGTCCGGGGAGCTGTTTTTT.

The CDR3 DNA is TGTGCCAGCAGCCAAGGGGAAGAGCAGGGTGGGGGCTACACCTTC. This encodes CASSQGEEQGGGYTF. The chain has TRBV4-2 and TRBJ1-2, with D perhaps TRBD1 (5 bases). V gave up 1 base and J gave up 8 bases, with 17 bases separating them. The CDR3 runs 15 residues. The germline gives CDR1 LGHNA, CDR2 YNFKEQ.

V and J are TRBV5-4 and TRBJ2-6; 10 bases align to TRBD1. The CDR3 contains 17 residues. V dropped 4 bases and J dropped 2; count of bases not matched to a gene: 6. Germline loops: CDR1 SGHNT, CDR2 YYREEE (reference sequence). CDR3 amino acids: CASSRRDRGTGANVLTF. The CDR3 DNA is TGTGCCAGCAGCCGGAGGGACAGGGGAACTGGGGCCAACGTCCTGACTTTC.

The CDR3 sequence: CASSLGGGRVEKLFF. The CDR3 DNA reads as TGCGCCAGCAGCTTGGGAGGCGGTCGAGTAGAAAAACTGTTTTTT. This chain links TRBV5-1 with TRBJ1-4; D not resolved. The CDR3 is 15 amino acids. The germline gives CDR1 SGHRS, CDR2 YFSETQ. The V end was cut by 0 bases, the J end by 8 bases, with 14 bases between. Full variable domain (rest looked up from reference TRBV5-1 and TRBJ1-4): KAGVTQTPRYLIKTRGQQVTLSCSPISGHRSVSWYQQTPGQGLQFLFEYFSETQRNKGNFPGRFSGRQFSNSRSEMNVSTLELGDSALYLCASSLGGGRVEKLFFGSGTQLSVL.

The rearrangement uses TRBV5-1 and TRBJ1-1; D ambiguous. This CDR3 is built from 14 residues. The V and J ends lost 5 bases and 6 bases respectively, with 17 bases between them. Germline V gene lookup returns CDR1 SGHRS and CDR2 YFSETQ. CDR3 residues: CASRAQASSAEAFF. In nucleotides, the CDR3 is TGCGCCAGCAGGGCCCAGGCGTCGAGCGCTGAAGCTTTCTTT.

The chain recombines TRBV20-1 with TRBJ1-2, with no clear D. Germline V lookup: CDR1 DFQATT, CDR2 SNEGSKA (reference sequence). The CDR3 consists of 11 residues. Trimming took off 4 bases at V and 8 bases at J, with 11 bases between the two ends. CDR3 protein: CSATDGIGYTF. DNA of the CDR3: TGCAGTGCTACCGACGGTATCGGCTACACCTTC.

The rearrangement joins TRBV7-3 to TRBJ2-7; D perhaps matches TRBD1 (5 bases). The CDR3 is made up of 14 amino acids. In germline, CDR1 is SGHTA, CDR2 FQGTGA. V was shortened by 5 bases and J by 0 bases, with 11 bases between the two germline ends. The CDR3 DNA is TGTGCCAGCAGCGCACAGGCGAACTCCTACGAGCAGTACTTC. Its translation: CASSAQANSYEQYF.

The chain carries TRBV28 and TRBJ1-3; a weak D match, TRBD1 (6 bases). Germline assignment: CDR1 MDHEN and CDR2 SYDVKM. The V and J ends lost 7 bases and 0 bases respectively, with 22 bases between them. The CDR3 sequence is 18 residues long. The CDR3 coding sequence is TGTGCCAGCATCGCTAGGGGGGGGATACCGACCTCTGGAAACACCATATATTTT. Its translation is CASIARGGIPTSGNTIYF.

The V call is TRBV3-1 (or the pseudogene TRBV3-2), the J call TRBJ1-6; 7 bases agree with TRBD1. Per the germline V gene, CDR1 is LGHDT and CDR2 is YNNKEL (reference sequence). This CDR3 spans 19 amino acids. Trimming removed 0 bases from V and 2 bases from J; junction bases left unmatched: 10. The CDR3 DNA sequence: TGTGCCAGCAGCCAAGACCTCATCACCGGGACAGCCTATAATTCACCCCTCCACTTT. Encoded protein: CASSQDLITGTAYNSPLHF.

The rearrangement uses TRBV2 and TRBJ2-7; no clear D gene. V lost 3 bases and J lost 2, with 14 bases in between. CDR3 length equals 15 residues. CDR1 SNHLY and CDR2 FYNNEI come from the germline V gene. CDR3 in amino acids: CASSDGYYRTYEQYF. The CDR3 DNA is TGTGCCAGCAGTGACGGGTACTACCGAACCTACGAGCAGTACTTC.

V usage is TRBV14 and J usage is TRBJ2-2, with 11 bases fitting TRBD2. Germline V lookup: CDR1 SGHDN, CDR2 FVKESK. This CDR3 has 16 amino acids. Trimming at V came to 4 bases and at J to 4 bases, leaving 5 bases not matched to a gene. Here the CDR3 DNA reads TGTGCCAGCAGCCGATTAGCGGGAGGGTCCACCGGGGAGCTGTTTTTT. It translates to CASSRLAGGSTGELFF. The whole variable domain, remainder taken from reference TRBV14 and TRBJ2-2, is EAGVTQFPSHSVIEKGQTVTLRCDPISGHDNLYWYRRVMGKEIKFLLHFVKESKQDESGMPNNRFLAERTGGTYSTLKVQPAELEDSGVYFCASSRLAGGSTGELFFGEGSRLTVL.

V is TRBV19 and J is TRBJ1-1; D possibly corresponds to TRBD1 (6 bases). CDR1 and CDR2 (germline): LNHDA, SQIVND (reference sequence). Trimming cost V 3 bases and J 10 bases, with 15 bases left between them. The CDR3 consists of 13 residues. CDR3 residues: CASSIQTGAGAFF. CDR3 DNA: TGTGCCAGTAGTATCCAGACGGGGGCGGGAGCTTTCTTT.